Presented here are 2 T cell receptor beta chains from one specimen sequenced in a study of T cell changes during pregnancy in multiple sclerosis. Assay used: immunoSEQ multiplex PCR; TCRdb lists only in-frame clones, some missing. In the table there are around 66,000 clones, 90% to 95% of which are singletons. The sample in question was peripheral blood, obtained in the third trimester of pregnancy. These receptors originate from a female donor in good health, enrolled as a control in a pregnancy study.

This sequence joins TRBV13 and TRBJ1-2; TRBD1 agrees at 9 bases. Per the germline V gene, CDR1 is PRHDT and CDR2 is FYEKMQ (reference sequence). The CDR3 is 18 amino acids. With 1 base clipped from V and 3 bases from J, the junction kept 12 bases outside the gene matches. The CDR3 coding sequence is TGTGCCAGCAGCTTAGAGAATAGGGTGGACAGGGGAGACTATGGCTACACCTTC. Amino acid sequence: CASSLENRVDRGDYGYTF. The full variable domain, in which reference TRBV13 and TRBJ1-2 provide the parts outside the CDR3, is AAGVIQSPRHLIKEKRETATLKCYPIPRHDTVYWYQQGPGQDPQFLISFYEKMQSDKGSIPDRFSAQQFSDYHSELNMSSLELGDSALYFCASSLENRVDRGDYGYTFGSGTRLTVV.

The chain recombines TRBV7-9 with TRBJ1-3, with 8 bases identical to TRBD1. The CDR3 sequence is 15 residues long. J gave up 4 bases and V 5 bases, and 7 bases lay outside the gene matches. Germline assignment: CDR1 SEHNR and CDR2 FQNEAQ (reference sequence). DNA for the CDR3: TGTGCCAGCAGCCTTCGACAGGGGACAGGAAACACCATATATTTT. Amino acids: CASSLRQGTGNTIYF. The complete variable domain, with remaining parts taken from reference TRBV7-9 and TRBJ1-3, reads DTGVSQNPRHKITKRGQNVTFRCDPISEHNRLYWYRQTLGQGPEFLTYFQNEAQLEKSRLLSDRFSAERPKGSFSTLEIQRTEQGDSAMYLCASSLRQGTGNTIYFGEGSWLTVV.